The 25 T cell receptor beta chains below come from one sample, sequenced in a study of monozygotic twins with inflammatory bowel disease. TCRdb reprocessed the 5' RACE reads, with one entry per CDR3 protein and no DNA. The listing records 350,000 to 550,000 distinct CDR3 sequences. Input material: blood. These receptors originate from a human donor with ulcerative colitis or Crohn's disease, or a healthy co-twin of an affected twin (not recorded which).

This chain connects TRBV19 to TRBJ2-1. The CDR3 contains 17 residues. Germline CDR1 reads LNHDA; CDR2 reads SQIVND (reference sequence). CDR3 in amino acids: CASTHRGGFAPDNEQFF.

This sequence joins TRBV5-1 and TRBJ2-1; absent DNA, TCRdb's TRBD2 call cannot be checked. The CDR3 sequence is 18 residues long. The germline CDR1 and CDR2 sequences are SGHRS and YFSETQ. The CDR3 spells CASSPDSRREGWGHEQFF.

This chain joins TRBV28 and TRBJ1-5; the D call of TRBD1 rests on TCRdb alone, since no DNA is present to check it. CDR1 MDHEN and CDR2 SYDVKM come from the germline V gene. The CDR3 consists of 14 residues. The CDR3 loop is CASSSWGEIQPQHF. The whole variable domain, filled in from reference TRBV28 and TRBJ1-5, reads DVKVTQSSRYLVKRTGEKVFLECVQDMDHENMFWYRQDPGLGLRLIYFSYDVKMKEKGDIPEGYSVSREKKERFSLILESASTNQTSMYLCASSSWGEIQPQHFGDGTRLSIL.

This chain joins TRBV9 and TRBJ2-5; there is no DNA to check the TCRdb D call of TRBD1. The CDR3 loop spans 15 amino acids. Germline CDR1 and CDR2: SGDLS and YYNGEE. This chain's CDR3 is CASSVGRQGAETQYF. The whole variable domain, filled in from reference TRBV9 and TRBJ2-5, reads DSGVTQTPKHLITATGQRVTLRCSPRSGDLSVYWYQQSLDQGLQFLIQYYNGEERAKGNILERFSAQQFPDLHSELNLSSLELGDSALYFCASSVGRQGAETQYFGPGTRLLVL.

V and J are TRBV7-9 and TRBJ2-7; TCRdb reports TRBD2, a call that lacks DNA to check it against. Per germline, CDR1 SEHNR and CDR2 FQNEAQ (reference sequence). The CDR3 totals 15 residues. CDR3 amino acids: CASSRSGGLIYEQYF.

The V call is TRBV2, the J call TRBJ1-4. The length of the CDR3 is 14 residues. Germline loops: CDR1 SNHLY, CDR2 FYNNEI. CDR3 region: CASSEAIQSEKLFF.

The chain has TRBV20-1 and TRBJ2-7; TCRdb selects TRBD2, and the lack of DNA leaves this call unchecked. Per germline, CDR1 DFQATT and CDR2 SNEGSKA (reference sequence). There are 13 residues in the CDR3. The chain's CDR3 is CSARERVVDEQYF.

CDR3 amino acids: CASSRDGTGVLTEAFF. The chain couples TRBV4-2 to TRBJ1-1; as DNA is missing, the TRBD1 call by TCRdb cannot be tested. CDR3 length equals 16 residues. The germline V gene has CDR1 LGHNA and CDR2 YNFKEQ.

V gene TRBV28 combines with J gene TRBJ2-7; the TCRdb D gene call, TRBD2, has no DNA to confirm it. Per the germline V gene, CDR1 is MDHEN and CDR2 is SYDVKM. The CDR3 has 15 residues. CDR3 sequence reads: CASSSRRLAVYEQYF.

The chain employs TRBV7-2 and TRBJ2-7; TCRdb lists TRBD2, though no DNA is available to test this call. CDR1 is SGHTA and CDR2 is FQGNSA in the germline V gene. The CDR3 covers 14 residues. The CDR3 sequence: CASSAPDQRGEQYF.

The V call is TRBV5-1, the J call TRBJ2-1; the D gene TCRdb calls, TRBD1, cannot be checked with no DNA. This CDR3 region has 15 residues. The V gene's germline CDR1 is SGHRS and CDR2 YFSETQ. CDR3 loop: CASSLASALYNEQFF.

J is TRBJ2-4 and V is TRBV11-2; TCRdb outputs TRBD2, but without DNA this stays unchecked. Per the germline V gene, CDR1 is SGHAT and CDR2 is FQNNGV. The CDR3 consists of 18 residues. The chain's CDR3 is CASSLGLAGVAAKNIQYF.

The chain combines TRBV12-3 or TRBV12-4 with TRBJ1-2; lacking DNA, the TRBD1 call made by TCRdb goes unchecked. This CDR3 is built from 17 residues. The chain's CDR3 is CASSLRQGALANYGYTF.

The chain couples TRBV12-3 or TRBV12-4 to TRBJ2-3; TCRdb names TRBD2, which stays unverified in the absence of DNA. CDR3 length: 12 amino acids. The CDR3 sequence: CASGGTTDTQYF.

J is TRBJ1-3 and V is TRBV7-7. This CDR3 region has 15 residues. Per the germline V gene, CDR1 is SSHAT and CDR2 is FNYEAQ (reference sequence). This CDR3 is CASSPEGASGNTIYF.

The J gene is TRBJ1-1, the V gene TRBV3-1; TCRdb designates TRBD1, a call that cannot be tested without DNA. This CDR3 region has 15 residues. The germline gives CDR1 LGHDT, CDR2 YNNKEL (reference sequence). The CDR3 sequence is CASSLWGQMNTEAFF.

V usage is TRBV5-1 and J usage is TRBJ2-7; TCRdb returns TRBD1, unconfirmable since there is no DNA. Germline V gene data show CDR1 as SGHRS and CDR2 as YFSETQ. The CDR3 loop spans 15 amino acids. CDR3 sequence reads: CASSLGQGQIYEQYF.

This chain connects TRBV28 to TRBJ2-7; absent DNA, TCRdb's TRBD1 call cannot be checked. Germline CDR1 and CDR2: MDHEN and SYDVKM. The CDR3 contains 13 residues. This CDR3 reads CASRGGGSNEQYF. Looking up the rest from reference TRBV28 and TRBJ2-7 gives the full variable domain: DVKVTQSSRYLVKRTGEKVFLECVQDMDHENMFWYRQDPGLGLRLIYFSYDVKMKEKGDIPEGYSVSREKKERFSLILESASTNQTSMYLCASRGGGSNEQYFGPGTRLTVT.

Here the CDR3 reads CSARDNQANEKLFF. The J gene is TRBJ1-4, the V gene TRBV20-1. CDR1 and CDR2 (germline): DFQATT, SNEGSKA (reference sequence). CDR3 size: 14 residues.

This chain uses TRBV25-1 with TRBJ1-6; TCRdb reports TRBD1, a call that lacks DNA to check it against. Germline V gene lookup returns CDR1 MGHDK and CDR2 SYGVNS. CDR3 length: 13 residues. The CDR3 region is CASLGQGNSPLHF. Filled out from reference TRBV25-1 and TRBJ1-6, the complete variable domain reads EADIYQTPRYLVIGTGKKITLECSQTMGHDKMYWYQQDPGMELHLIHYSYGVNSTEKGDLSSESTVSRIRTEHFPLTLESARPSHTSQYLCASLGQGNSPLHFGNGTRLTVT.

The chain links TRBV7-2 to TRBJ2-7; TCRdb lists TRBD1, though no DNA is available to test this call. This CDR3 is 15 amino acids long. Germline lookup yields CDR1 SGHTA and CDR2 FQGNSA. Here the CDR3 reads CASCLAPNPPYEQYF.

The chain is built from TRBV7-2 and TRBJ2-1; TCRdb outputs TRBD1, but without DNA this stays unchecked. Germline assignment: CDR1 SGHTA and CDR2 FQGNSA. CDR3 length: 16 amino acids. CDR3 residues: CASFSHPGQGANEQFF. Using reference TRBV7-2 and TRBJ2-1 for the parts outside the CDR3, the full variable domain is GAGVSQSPSNKVTEKGKDVELRCDPISGHTALYWYRQSLGQGLEFLIYFQGNSAPDKSGLPSDRFSAERTGGSVSTLTIQRTQQEDSAVYLCASFSHPGQGANEQFFGPGTRLTVL.

The chain carries TRBV6-2 or TRBV6-3 and TRBJ1-1. CDR3 length: 14 residues. In germline, CDR1 is MNHEY, CDR2 SVGEGT. Here the CDR3 reads CASRKDRLSTEAFF.

This chain joins TRBV5-4 and TRBJ2-1; as DNA is missing, the TRBD1 call by TCRdb cannot be tested. Germline values: CDR1 SGHNT, CDR2 YYREEE (reference sequence). This CDR3 contains 15 residues. This chain's CDR3 is CASSSPPGGLNEQFF.

The chain combines TRBV18 with TRBJ2-2; the D call from TCRdb, TRBD1, cannot be confirmed without DNA. CDR3 length equals 16 residues. Looked up from germline, CDR1 is KGHSH and CDR2 is LQKENI. This CDR3 is CASSPPTGQNTGELFF.